Below, 10 T cell receptor beta chains from the same sample are listed, as sequenced in a study of response to subunit inactivated influenza vaccine. TCRdb ran MiXCR on the RT-PCR reads and lists one entry per CDR3 protein. The table shows around 320,000 distinct CDR3 sequences, with about 20% occurring only once. Sequences were derived from PBMCs from blood, sampled about 20 months after vaccination. These TCRs come from a man in his fifties or sixties who received an inactivated influenza vaccine.

V usage is TRBV3-1 and J usage is TRBJ1-5, with D tentatively TRBD1 (6 bases). V was pared by 3 bases and J by 9 bases, with 12 bases between. The CDR3 spans 13 residues. Germline assignment: CDR1 LGHDT and CDR2 YNNKEL (reference sequence). The CDR3 region is CASSQGAGRPQHF. CDR3 DNA sequence: TGTGCCAGCAGCCAGGGGGCCGGGCGGCCCCAGCATTTT.

This clonotype has more than one count but fewer than ten. This rearrangement joins TRBV6-2 or TRBV6-3 to TRBJ2-1; D is ambiguous. Germline V CDR1 and CDR2: MNHEY, SVGEGT. CDR3 length: 14 amino acids. V was trimmed by 0 bases and J by 8 bases, leaving 11 bases between them. The CDR3 region is CASSYSTWTDEQFF. The CDR3 DNA reads TGTGCCAGCAGTTACTCGACGTGGACCGATGAGCAGTTCTTC.

This clonotype was found a few times. The V gene is TRBV11-2, the J gene TRBJ1-2, with TRBD1 identical over 7 bases. This CDR3 is built from 15 residues. After removal of 0 bases from V and 4 bases from J, the junction contained 5 bases not matched to a gene. The germline CDR1 and CDR2 sequences are SGHAT and FQNNGV. The CDR3 loop reads CASSLDPAGGYGYTF. The CDR3 bases are TGTGCCAGCAGCTTAGATCCCGCAGGGGGCTATGGCTACACCTTC.

The rearrangement links TRBV7-6 to TRBJ2-7, with 10 bases lining up with TRBD1. Trimming cost V 5 bases and J 5 bases; bases outside gene matches: 6. The CDR3 has 14 amino acids. From germline, CDR1 is SGHVS and CDR2 FNYEAQ. The CDR3 protein is CASSKGTGVHEQYF. CDR3 sequence (DNA): TGTGCCAGCAGCAAAGGGACAGGGGTACACGAGCAGTACTTC.

This chain uses TRBV20-1 with TRBJ1-1, with D uncertain. The ends were cut back, 5 bases at V and 1 base at J, with 5 bases in the middle. CDR1 is DFQATT, CDR2 SNEGSKA, per germline (reference sequence). The CDR3 runs to 11 residues. This chain's CDR3 is CSAAGNTEAFF. Here the CDR3 DNA reads TGCAGTGCTGCAGGGAACACTGAAGCTTTCTTT.

The V and J genes are TRBV20-1 and TRBJ2-3; 7 bases match TRBD1. Trimming removed 3 bases from V and 2 bases from J; junction bases left unmatched: 8. The CDR3 consists of 15 residues. Germline CDR1 DFQATT, CDR2 SNEGSKA (reference sequence). The DNA for the CDR3 is TGCAGTGCTAGGGCCGGGACAGCCTACACAGATACGCAGTATTTT. Translated: CSARAGTAYTDTQYF.

This clonotype was counted only a few times. J is TRBJ2-1 and V is TRBV28, with 8 positions matching TRBD1. Per germline, CDR1 MDHEN and CDR2 SYDVKM. J lost 5 bases, V lost 6 bases, and 6 bases had no gene match. This CDR3 has 14 residues. The CDR3 region has the DNA TGTGCCAGCAGGCGGACAGGGCCGAACAATGAGCAGTTCTTC. Residues: CASRRTGPNNEQFF.

The V gene is TRBV6-5, the J gene TRBJ1-6; D unresolved. V was trimmed by 3 bases and J by 0 bases, leaving 3 bases between them. From germline, CDR1 is MNHEY and CDR2 SVGAGI. This CDR3 comprises 14 residues. The CDR3 DNA follows: TGTGCCAGCAGTTATTTCTCCTATAATTCACCCCTCCACTTT. The encoded protein is CASSYFSYNSPLHF.

The rearrangement links TRBV6-1 to TRBJ2-1; 7 nucleotides align to TRBD2. CDR3 length: 17 amino acids. In germline, CDR1 is MNHNS, CDR2 SASEGT. With 1 base clipped from V and 5 bases from J, the junction kept 11 bases outside the gene matches. CDR3: CASSEDPRAGRDNEQFF. The DNA for the CDR3 is TGTGCCAGCAGTGAAGACCCGCGGGCAGGGAGGGACAATGAGCAGTTCTTC.

This clonotype was seen more than once but under ten times. The genes are TRBV28 and TRBJ1-2; no clear D. This CDR3 is 14 amino acids long. Germline loops: CDR1 MDHEN, CDR2 SYDVKM. Trimming removed 5 bases from V and 4 bases from J, with 14 bases in between. The CDR3 nucleotides read TGTGCCAGCAGTGACACCTACACCTTCTATGGCTACACCTTC. Its protein product is CASSDTYTFYGYTF.